One and the same sample provided the 26 T cell receptor beta chains below, sequenced in a study of T cells in localized non-small cell lung cancer. Sequencing was performed with immunoSEQ multiplex PCR; in TCRdb, only in-frame clones are kept and a portion is missing. Seen here are about 92,000 clones, approximately 90% observed once, and the top ten hold roughly 4%. The starting material was PBMCs, obtained before any cancer treatment. Every receptor here comes from a woman aged 40-75 years with stage II squamous cell lung carcinoma.

The chain combines TRBV7-8 with TRBJ1-4, with 9 nucleotides matching TRBD1. V lost 5 bases, J lost 8 bases, and 9 bases stayed unmatched. The length of the CDR3 is 15 residues. Germline values: CDR1 SGHVS, CDR2 FQNEAQ. CDR3 DNA sequence: TGTGCCAGCAGCCCTAGGACAGGGGTTAGAGAAAAACTGTTTTTT. Translation gives CASSPRTGVREKLFF.

The chain employs TRBV7-8 and TRBJ1-5, with D possibly being TRBD1 (5 bases). Germline-derived CDR1 and CDR2 are SGHVS and FQNEAQ. The CDR3 loop spans 15 amino acids. V was trimmed by 0 bases and J by 7 bases, leaving 13 bases between them. The CDR3 nucleotides read TGTGCCAGCAGCTTAGCTGTGGGGGTCGGGCAGCCCCAGCATTTT. As protein: CASSLAVGVGQPQHF.

This clone was counted a single time. V usage is TRBV2 and J usage is TRBJ2-1; unclear D gene. Germline-derived CDR1 and CDR2 are SNHLY and FYNNEI. CDR3 size: 8 residues. Deletions cut 4 bases from V and 14 bases from J, with 3 bases between. The CDR3 region has the DNA TGTGCCAGCAGTGTGGAGTTCTTC. Protein sequence: CASSVEFF.

The V gene is TRBV6-5, the J gene TRBJ1-2; D not resolved. CDR1 and CDR2 from the germline V gene are MNHEY and SVGAGI. The CDR3 is 13 amino acids. Trimming cost V 2 bases and J 6 bases, with 10 bases left between them. The CDR3 region has the DNA TGTGCCAGCAGTTACGCTGCCTCCAATGGCTACACCTTC. Translating it yields CASSYAASNGYTF.

This clone was detected a few times. Here the CDR3 DNA reads TGTGCCTGGAGTAGGGACGCCGGGTCCTACGAGCAGTACTTC. Protein sequence: CAWSRDAGSYEQYF. The V call is TRBV30, the J call TRBJ2-7; TRBD1 or TRBD2 may be the D gene (5 bases each). The germline V gene encodes CDR1 GTSNPN and CDR2 SVGIG (reference sequence). Trimming took 2 bases from V and 1 from J, leaving 12 bases between them. This CDR3 is 14 amino acids long.

The chain links TRBV6-1 to TRBJ1-1, with 9 positions matching TRBD1. The CDR3 runs to 14 residues. From germline, CDR1 is MNHNS and CDR2 SASEGT. Trimming at V came to 4 bases and at J to 5 bases, leaving 5 bases not matched to a gene. CDR3 sequence: CASSVYRGRTEAFF. CDR3 nucleotide sequence: TGTGCCAGCAGTGTTTACAGGGGGCGGACTGAAGCTTTCTTT.

This sequence joins TRBV6-1 and TRBJ2-1, with D possibly being TRBD2 (6 bases). The CDR3 covers 15 residues. Deletions cut 4 bases from V and 0 bases from J, with 10 bases between. Germline V gene sequence: CDR1 MNHNS, CDR2 SASEGT. The chain's CDR3 is CASSASASSYNEQFF. In DNA form, the CDR3 reads TGTGCCAGCAGTGCTAGCGCGTCCTCCTACAATGAGCAGTTCTTC.

The CDR3 reads CASTGVGEKLFF. In DNA, the CDR3 is TGTGCCTCGACAGGGGTTGGGGAAAAACTGTTTTTT. The V gene is TRBV2, the J gene TRBJ1-4, with 8 bases aligning to TRBD1. The length of the CDR3 is 12 residues. J gave up 8 bases and V 11 bases, and 7 bases lay outside the gene matches. CDR1 is SNHLY, CDR2 FYNNEI, per germline.

The chain is built from TRBV6-5 and TRBJ2-7; D is possibly TRBD1 or TRBD2 (6 bases each). Trimming removed 2 bases at V and 0 bases at J, with 8 bases between. The CDR3 runs 14 residues. Germline CDR1 MNHEY, CDR2 SVGAGI. The CDR3 sequence is CASSYRGRSYEQYF. CDR3 coding DNA: TGTGCCAGCAGTTACCGGGGGCGCTCCTACGAGCAGTACTTC.

The chain carries TRBV6-1 and TRBJ2-5; 11 bases match TRBD2. This CDR3 region has 15 residues. CDR1 is MNHNS and CDR2 is SASEGT in the germline V gene. The V segment lost 2 bases and the J segment 5 bases; nucleotides outside the gene matches: 4. CDR3 protein: CASSELAGGWETQYF. CDR3 nucleotide sequence: TGTGCCAGCAGTGAACTAGCGGGAGGTTGGGAGACCCAGTACTTC.

The chain joins TRBV6-1 to TRBJ2-5, with D possibly TRBD2 on 6 matching bases. This CDR3 is built from 15 residues. The germline V gene encodes CDR1 MNHNS and CDR2 SASEGT. V was shortened by 0 bases and J by 4 bases, with 12 bases between the two germline ends. This CDR3 is CASSEASGVLETQYF. The CDR3, as DNA: TGTGCCAGCAGTGAAGCCTCGGGGGTCCTAGAGACCCAGTACTTC.

This clone appeared a single time. The rearrangement joins TRBV5-1 to TRBJ2-1; 9 bases match TRBD2. The CDR3 has 15 residues. Trimming cost V 0 bases and J 9 bases; bases outside gene matches: 7. Germline values: CDR1 SGHRS, CDR2 YFSETQ. CDR3 sequence reads: CASSLGGGREGEQFF. CDR3 nucleotide sequence: TGCGCCAGCAGCTTGGGAGGCGGGAGGGAAGGTGAGCAGTTCTTC.

V gene TRBV7-9 combines with J gene TRBJ2-4, with D perhaps TRBD2 (6 bases). This CDR3 is 13 amino acids long. Germline assignment: CDR1 SEHNR and CDR2 FQNEAQ (reference sequence). V lost 1 base and J lost 6, with 7 bases in between. The CDR3 coding sequence is TGTGCCAGCAGCTTAGTGGGGGGAAACATTCAGTACTTC. It codes for CASSLVGGNIQYF. The full variable domain, completed using reference TRBV7-9 and TRBJ2-4, is DTGVSQNPRHKITKRGQNVTFRCDPISEHNRLYWYRQTLGQGPEFLTYFQNEAQLEKSRLLSDRFSAERPKGSFSTLEIQRTEQGDSAMYLCASSLVGGNIQYFGAGTRLSVL.

V is TRBV7-8 and J is TRBJ2-2, with 13 bases matching TRBD2. The germline CDR1 and CDR2 sequences are SGHVS and FQNEAQ. The CDR3 spans 17 residues. The V and J ends lost 4 bases and 5 bases, in that order; junction bases with no gene match: 7. CDR3 sequence: CASSWLLAGGPTGELFF. The CDR3 nucleotides read TGTGCCAGCAGCTGGTTACTAGCGGGGGGGCCTACCGGGGAGCTGTTTTTT.

The rearrangement links TRBV19 to TRBJ1-2; TRBD1 aligns across 8 bases. Losses at the gene ends were 0 bases for V and 11 bases for J; bases not matched to a gene: 5. Germline CDR1 LNHDA, CDR2 SQIVND (reference sequence). The length of the CDR3 is 13 residues. The CDR3 DNA is TGTGCCAGTAGTATAGACGGACAGGGTGCATACACCTTC. It translates to CASSIDGQGAYTF.

This chain connects TRBV7-9 to TRBJ2-2, with D possibly being TRBD2 (5 bases). CDR3 length: 14 amino acids. V lost 3 bases and J 0 bases, leaving 5 bases between the germline ends. Germline-derived CDR1 and CDR2 are SEHNR and FQNEAQ (reference sequence). The CDR3 reads CASSFGTNTGELFF. The CDR3 region has the DNA TGTGCCAGCAGCTTCGGGACGAACACCGGGGAGCTGTTTTTT.

Only one count was recorded for this clone. V is TRBV29-1 and J is TRBJ2-2; possible D gene TRBD1, 5 bases. This CDR3 contains 12 residues. V gave up 6 bases and J gave up 4 bases, with 9 bases separating them. Germline CDR1 and CDR2: SQVTM and ANQGSEA. The DNA of the CDR3 is TGCAGCGTAGCCGACAGCACCGGGGAGCTGTTTTTT. Protein sequence: CSVADSTGELFF.

This clone was counted only a few times. The rearrangement links TRBV5-5 to TRBJ1-2; D not certain. Per germline, CDR1 SGHKS and CDR2 YYEKEE (reference sequence). The CDR3 length is 14 residues. Trimming shortened V by 2 bases and J by 6 bases, and 14 bases separated the two germline ends. The CDR3 spells CASSFRGTKDGYTF. The CDR3 DNA follows: TGTGCCAGCAGCTTTCGGGGAACAAAGGATGGCTACACCTTC.

The rearrangement uses TRBV5-5 and TRBJ1-5; D is unclear. Trimming removed 5 bases from V and 4 bases from J, with 10 bases in between. The V gene's germline CDR1 is SGHKS and CDR2 YYEKEE (reference sequence). The CDR3 has 13 amino acids. CDR3 residues: CASSFDWNQPQHF. The DNA for the CDR3 is TGTGCCAGCAGTTTCGACTGGAATCAGCCCCAGCATTTT. The full variable domain, with the rest looked up from reference TRBV5-5 and TRBJ1-5, is DAGVTQSPTHLIKTRGQQVTLRCSPISGHKSVSWYQQVLGQGPQFIFQYYEKEERGRGNFPDRFSARQFPNYSSELNVNALLLGDSALYLCASSFDWNQPQHFGDGTRLSIL.

J is TRBJ1-1 and V is TRBV6-1, with D perhaps TRBD1 (5 bases). CDR1 and CDR2 (germline): MNHNS, SASEGT. The CDR3 extends over 15 amino acids. Trimming cost V 5 bases and J 1 base, with 14 bases left between them. The CDR3 region has the DNA TGTGCCAGCAGTCTTGGGGGACGGCAGAACACTGAAGCTTTCTTT. Residues: CASSLGGRQNTEAFF.

The chain is built from TRBV5-1 and TRBJ2-5; D is possibly TRBD2 (6 bases). Trimming shortened V by 1 base and J by 0 bases, and 10 bases separated the two germline ends. Looked up from germline, CDR1 is SGHRS and CDR2 is YFSETQ. The CDR3 runs 15 residues. This chain's CDR3 is CASSLRGGNQETQYF. The CDR3 DNA reads TGCGCCAGCAGCTTGAGAGGCGGGAACCAAGAGACCCAGTACTTC.

The V call is TRBV4-1, the J call TRBJ1-2; D may be TRBD1 (5 bases). CDR1 is MGHRA and CDR2 is YSYEKL in the germline V gene. With 3 bases removed from V and 5 bases from J, the gap between germline ends came to 10 bases. The CDR3 sequence is 13 residues long. The CDR3 DNA is TGCGCCAGCAGCCAGGTTGGGACTTATGGCTACACCTTC. It encodes CASSQVGTYGYTF.

The V call is TRBV6-5, the J call TRBJ1-5; possible D gene TRBD1, 5 bases. Looked up from germline, CDR1 is MNHEY and CDR2 is SVGAGI. The germline V and J ends were trimmed by 5 bases and 3 bases, with 11 bases remaining between them. The CDR3 spans 14 residues. The chain's CDR3 is CASSHGGTNQPQHF. The CDR3 DNA reads TGTGCCAGCAGTCATGGGGGAACCAATCAGCCCCAGCATTTT.

V is TRBV30 and J is TRBJ1-1; D remains unclear. CDR3 length equals 10 residues. The V gene lost 4 bases and the J gene lost 4 bases, with 4 bases spanning the gap. Germline CDR1 GTSNPN, CDR2 SVGIG (reference sequence). CDR3 region: CAWTRTEAFF. The DNA for the CDR3 is TGTGCCTGGACCCGCACTGAAGCTTTCTTT.

This clone was counted between two and nine times. The gene calls are TRBV5-1 and TRBJ2-1; TRBD2 agrees at 9 bases. This CDR3 comprises 15 residues. The V gene's germline CDR1 is SGHRS and CDR2 YFSETQ. V shed 4 bases, J shed 6 bases, and the junction held 8 bases outside the gene matches. CDR3 DNA sequence: TGCGCCAGCAGCCCCGGGACTAGCAGATTCAATGAGCAGTTCTTC. This sequence encodes CASSPGTSRFNEQFF.

The chain couples TRBV27 to TRBJ2-1, with D hard to call. V was cut by 3 bases and J by 7 bases, with 7 bases left in between. The CDR3 consists of 12 residues. Germline V gene lookup returns CDR1 MNHEY and CDR2 SMNVEV (reference sequence). CDR3 sequence reads: CASSFLGNEQFF. The CDR3 DNA follows: TGTGCCAGCAGTTTTCTGGGAAATGAGCAGTTCTTC.